Shown below are 24 T cell receptor beta chains from a single sample sequenced in a study of shared clonotypes between healthy human individuals. Repertoires were generated with immunoSEQ multiplex PCR, while TCRdb's copy carries only in-frame clones and drops some. Of roughly 410,000 clones in the sample, 90% to 98% were seen once. Sequencing used memory CD8+ T cells sorted from blood. Subset described: CD45RO+ cells pooled with CCR7-negative TemRA cells. These receptor sequences come from a young man in good health.

This chain connects TRBV5-1 to TRBJ2-2; no clear D gene. Germline V gene lookup returns CDR1 SGHRS and CDR2 YFSETQ. The V and J ends lost 1 base and 1 base respectively, with 14 bases between them. The CDR3 is 17 amino acids. CDR3 sequence reads: CASSLSSGRKNTGELFF. The CDR3 coding sequence is TGCGCCAGCAGCTTGTCGTCGGGCAGGAAGAACACCGGGGAGCTGTTTTTT.

This chain links TRBV19 with TRBJ2-3; 13 positions match TRBD2. This CDR3 has 16 residues. In germline, CDR1 is LNHDA, CDR2 SQIVND (reference sequence). V lost 3 bases and J lost 2; bases outside the gene matches: 2. As DNA, the CDR3 is TGTGCCAGTAGTATGGGGACTAGCGGGAACACAGATACGCAGTATTTT. Translation gives CASSMGTSGNTDTQYF.

The V gene is TRBV11-2, the J gene TRBJ2-5; TRBD1 matches 7 bases. Germline assignment: CDR1 SGHAT and CDR2 FQNNGV. The J segment lost 0 bases and the V segment lost 1 base, leaving 5 bases of the junction unmatched. This CDR3 comprises 16 residues. CDR3 DNA sequence: TGTGCCAGCAGCTTAGGCCCCGGGACAGACCAAGAGACCCAGTACTTC. Amino acid sequence: CASSLGPGTDQETQYF.

CDR3: CASSWSGQYYEQYF. CDR3 nucleotides: TGTGCCAGCAGTTGGTCTGGACAGTATTACGAGCAGTACTTC. The genes are TRBV28 and TRBJ2-7, with TRBD1 as a possible D gene (6 bases). This CDR3 spans 14 amino acids. Germline values: CDR1 MDHEN, CDR2 SYDVKM. Trimming removed 4 bases at V and 4 bases at J, with 14 bases between.

Concerning this clone itself: This CDR3 is also generated by other DNA sequences in the sample. This chain uses TRBV7-9 with TRBJ2-3; the match to TRBD2 covers 12 bases. CDR1 and CDR2 (germline): SEHNR, FQNEAQ (reference sequence). The CDR3 runs 15 residues. V lost 3 bases, J lost 3 bases, and 1 base stayed unmatched. The CDR3 is CASSFLAGGTDTQYF. CDR3 nucleotides: TGTGCCAGCAGCTTTCTAGCGGGAGGGACAGATACGCAGTATTTT.

V gene TRBV28 combines with J gene TRBJ2-7, with a tentative D call TRBD1 (5 bases). The CDR3 extends over 14 amino acids. Germline-derived CDR1 and CDR2 are MDHEN and SYDVKM. Between the trimmed V and J ends, which lost 6 bases and 3 bases, there was a span of 15 bases. The DNA of the CDR3 is TGTGCCAGCAGATACAGGCCTTCCGACTACGAGCAGTACTTC. It specifies CASRYRPSDYEQYF.

The DNA for the CDR3 is TGTGCCAGCAGCCCCCCGGACAGGGGCTACGAGCAGTACTTC. It is translated as CASSPPDRGYEQYF. This rearrangement joins TRBV7-9 to TRBJ2-7, with 9 bases identical to TRBD1. The CDR3 length is 14 residues. Germline values: CDR1 SEHNR, CDR2 FQNEAQ (reference sequence). V lost 5 bases to trimming and J lost 3 bases; unmatched junction nucleotides: 5.

The sample holds a few counts of this clone. Other DNA variants within this sample encode the same CDR3. The chain links TRBV30 to TRBJ1-5; D is ambiguous. CDR1 GTSNPN and CDR2 SVGIG come from the germline V gene (reference sequence). CDR3 size: 13 residues. Trimming left V 0 bases short and J 2 bases short, with 5 bases between. CDR3 nucleotide sequence: TGTGCCTGGAGTGTACGGGGCAATCAGCCCCAGCATTTT. Protein sequence: CAWSVRGNQPQHF.

A word on this clone: An end of the junction differs from the germline gene, which may be a read error. J is TRBJ2-5 and V is TRBV6-1; a weak D match, TRBD2 (6 bases). Germline lookup yields CDR1 MNHNS and CDR2 SASEGT. This CDR3 is built from 13 residues. CDR3 bases: TGTGCCAGCACTGAACTAGCTCGAGAGACCCAGTACTTC. It encodes CASTELARETQYF.

The chain employs TRBV7-9 and TRBJ1-4; unclear D gene. Trimming took off 7 bases at V and 11 bases at J, with 11 bases between the two ends. Germline V gene lookup returns CDR1 SEHNR and CDR2 FQNEAQ (reference sequence). The CDR3 extends over 11 amino acids. CDR3 in DNA: TGTGCCAGCAACACGGGTGGGAAACTGTTTTTT. Translating gives CASNTGGKLFF.

J is TRBJ1-1 and V is TRBV6-6; unclear D gene. The CDR3 length is 14 residues. V lost 2 bases and J lost 1, with 8 bases in between. Germline V gene sequence: CDR1 MNHNY, CDR2 SVGAGI (reference sequence). The CDR3 DNA follows: TGTGCCAGCAGTTACGGGGTACAGAACACTGAAGCTTTCTTT. It specifies CASSYGVQNTEAFF.

The count of this clone is one. This CDR3 is also generated by other DNA sequences in the sample. V and J are TRBV6-5 and TRBJ2-1; D gene ambiguous. Germline V lookup: CDR1 MNHEY, CDR2 SVGAGI. The V and J ends lost 2 bases and 6 bases respectively, with 2 bases between them. The CDR3 totals 11 residues. This CDR3 reads CASSYGNEQFF. The CDR3 nucleotides read TGTGCCAGCAGTTACGGCAATGAGCAGTTCTTC.

The chain uses TRBV11-3 and TRBJ1-1; possible D gene TRBD1, 6 bases. CDR1 is SGHNT, CDR2 YENEEA, per germline. The CDR3 contains 14 residues. With 3 bases removed from V and 3 bases from J, the gap between germline ends came to 11 bases. CDR3 loop: CASSFRDTDTEAFF. In DNA, the CDR3 is TGTGCCAGCAGCTTCCGGGACACCGACACTGAAGCTTTCTTT. The full variable domain, completed using reference TRBV11-3 and TRBJ1-1, is EAGVVQSPRYKIIEKKQPVAFWCNPISGHNTLYWYLQNLGQGPELLIRYENEEAVDDSQLPKDRFSAERLKGVDSTLKIQPAELGDSAVYLCASSFRDTDTEAFFGQGTRLTVV.

This chain links TRBV5-4 with TRBJ1-2, with 7 bases matching TRBD1. The CDR3 spans 13 residues. Germline values: CDR1 SGHNT, CDR2 YYREEE (reference sequence). V trimming: 4 bases; J trimming: 9 bases; junction bases outside the gene matches: 9. The CDR3 DNA is TGTGCCAGCAGCCCCGGGACAGCCTACCGCTACACCTTC. Encoded protein: CASSPGTAYRYTF.

The chain links TRBV29-1 to TRBJ2-1; D possibly corresponds to TRBD1 (5 bases). CDR1 and CDR2 (germline): SQVTM, ANQGSEA. Trimming took off 3 bases at V and 3 bases at J, with 9 bases between the two ends. CDR3 length equals 13 residues. The chain's CDR3 is CSVEDTGYNEQFF. For the CDR3, the DNA is TGCAGCGTTGAGGATACAGGCTACAATGAGCAGTTCTTC.

The chain is built from TRBV5-1 and TRBJ1-4; D gene ambiguous. The V end lost 1 base, the J end lost 4 bases, and 8 bases lay between the germline ends. Germline CDR1 is SGHRS and CDR2 is YFSETQ. The CDR3 is 14 residues long. The CDR3 loop is CASSLQAFNEKLFF. In DNA, the CDR3 is TGCGCCAGCAGCTTGCAGGCCTTTAATGAAAAACTGTTTTTT.

This sequence joins TRBV5-1 and TRBJ2-7, with TRBD1 matching 7 bases. Germline loops: CDR1 SGHRS, CDR2 YFSETQ. This CDR3 region has 15 residues. Losses at the gene ends were 4 bases for V and 0 bases for J; bases not matched to a gene: 7. CDR3 loop: CASSITGVYSYEQYF. DNA for the CDR3: TGCGCCAGCAGCATCACAGGGGTATACTCCTACGAGCAGTACTTC.

This chain uses TRBV12-1 with TRBJ2-1; TRBD1 is the table's D call, not checked against the DNA. TRBV12-1 corresponds to a pseudogene. The CDR3 is 16 residues long. CDR3 nucleotides: TGTGCCAGCAGCCCCTTTCGACAGGGCGCTTACAATGAGCAGTTCTTC. Translation gives CASSPFRQGAYNEQFF.

This chain joins TRBV9 and TRBJ1-2; 9 nucleotides align to TRBD1. J was trimmed by 5 bases and V by 3 bases; bases with no gene match: 8. This CDR3 has 15 residues. Germline values: CDR1 SGDLS, CDR2 YYNGEE. The CDR3 reads CASSAGTGIGYGYTF. The DNA of the CDR3 is TGTGCCAGCAGCGCCGGGACAGGGATAGGGTATGGCTACACCTTC.

With regard to this clone: A junction boundary mismatches the germline segment, possibly from a read error. The chain combines TRBV28 with TRBJ2-7; D is unresolved. CDR1 MDHEN and CDR2 SYDVKM come from the germline V gene. This CDR3 is built from 15 residues. CDR3 sequence: CASSFEIPSSCEQYF. The CDR3 region has the DNA TGTGCCAGCAGTTTCGAAATACCCTCTTCCTGCGAGCAGTACTTC.

V gene TRBV5-5 combines with J gene TRBJ1-6; possibly TRBD1 for D (6 bases). Germline lookup yields CDR1 SGHKS and CDR2 YYEKEE (reference sequence). The ends were cut back, 0 bases at V and 9 bases at J, with 13 bases in the middle. This CDR3 region has 15 residues. CDR3 loop: CASSLGGRRGSPLHF. CDR3 sequence (DNA): TGTGCCAGCAGCTTGGGGGGGCGCAGAGGTTCACCCCTCCACTTT.

The rearrangement joins TRBV13 to TRBJ2-2; TRBD1 aligns across 7 bases. V shed 0 bases, J shed 1 base, and the junction held 2 bases outside the gene matches. The CDR3 length is 16 residues. CDR1 is PRHDT and CDR2 is FYEKMQ in the germline V gene (reference sequence). The CDR3 region has the DNA TGTGCCAGCAGCTTAGGTGACAGGGTGAACACCGGGGAGCTGTTTTTT. It yields the protein CASSLGDRVNTGELFF.

This clone was picked up one time. V is TRBV7-3 and J is TRBJ2-1, with 10 bases aligning to TRBD2. With 4 bases clipped from V and 8 bases from J, the junction kept 8 bases outside the gene matches. Looked up from germline, CDR1 is SGHTA and CDR2 is FQGTGA. The CDR3 loop spans 15 amino acids. For the CDR3, the DNA is TGTGCCAGCAGCTACAGTCCTAGCGGGAGTGATGAGCAGTTCTTC. Its translation is CASSYSPSGSDEQFF.

Comment on this clone: A read error may account for a junction end that differs from germline. This chain uses TRBV28 with TRBJ2-1; D call uncertain. CDR1 MDHEN and CDR2 SYDVKM come from the germline V gene. CDR3 size: 13 residues. The CDR3 DNA follows: TGTGCCAGCAGTCCCCCCCCCGGCCCCTCCGCAATCTTC. This gives the protein CASSPPPGPSAIF.